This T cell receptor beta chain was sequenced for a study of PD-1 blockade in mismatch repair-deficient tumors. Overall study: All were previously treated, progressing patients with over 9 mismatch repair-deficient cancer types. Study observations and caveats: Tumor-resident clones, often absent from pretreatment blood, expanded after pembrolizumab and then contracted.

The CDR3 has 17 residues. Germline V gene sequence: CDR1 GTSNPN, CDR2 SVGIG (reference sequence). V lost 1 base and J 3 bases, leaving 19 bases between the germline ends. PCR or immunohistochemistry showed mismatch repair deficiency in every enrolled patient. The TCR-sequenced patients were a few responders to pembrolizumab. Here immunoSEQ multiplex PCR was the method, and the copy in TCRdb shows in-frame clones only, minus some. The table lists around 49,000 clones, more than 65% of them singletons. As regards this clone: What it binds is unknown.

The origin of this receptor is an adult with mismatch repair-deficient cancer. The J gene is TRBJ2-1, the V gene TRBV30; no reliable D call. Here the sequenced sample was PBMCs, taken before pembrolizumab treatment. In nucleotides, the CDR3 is TGTGCCTGGAGTGACCCGGGTGGGCAGGCCAGCTACAATGAGCAGTTCTTC. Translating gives CAWSDPGGQASYNEQFF.